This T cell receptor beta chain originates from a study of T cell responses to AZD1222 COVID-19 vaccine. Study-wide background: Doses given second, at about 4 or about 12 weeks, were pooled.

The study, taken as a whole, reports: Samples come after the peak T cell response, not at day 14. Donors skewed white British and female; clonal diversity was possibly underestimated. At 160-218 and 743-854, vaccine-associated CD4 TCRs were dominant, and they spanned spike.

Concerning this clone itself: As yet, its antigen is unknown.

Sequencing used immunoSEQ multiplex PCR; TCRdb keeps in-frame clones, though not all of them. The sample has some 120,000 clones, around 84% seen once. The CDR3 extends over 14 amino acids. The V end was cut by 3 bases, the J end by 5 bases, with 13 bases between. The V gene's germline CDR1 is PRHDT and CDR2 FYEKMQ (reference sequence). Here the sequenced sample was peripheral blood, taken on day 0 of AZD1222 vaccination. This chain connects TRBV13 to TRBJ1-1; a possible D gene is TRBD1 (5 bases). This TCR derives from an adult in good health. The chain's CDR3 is CASSFWQGKTEAFF. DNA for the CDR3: TGTGCCAGCAGCTTCTGGCAGGGTAAGACTGAAGCTTTCTTT.